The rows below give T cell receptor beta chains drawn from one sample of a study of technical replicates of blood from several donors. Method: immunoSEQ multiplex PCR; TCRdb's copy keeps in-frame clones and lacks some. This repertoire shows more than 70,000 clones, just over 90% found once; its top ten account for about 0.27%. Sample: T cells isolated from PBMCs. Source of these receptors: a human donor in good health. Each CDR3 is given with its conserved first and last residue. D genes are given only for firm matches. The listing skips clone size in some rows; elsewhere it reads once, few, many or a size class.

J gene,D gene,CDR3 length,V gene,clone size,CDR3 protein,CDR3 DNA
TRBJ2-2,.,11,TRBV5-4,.,CASRTGGELFF,TGTGCCAGCAGGACCGGGGGGGAGCTGTTTTTT
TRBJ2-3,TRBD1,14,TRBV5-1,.,CASSTDRFTDTQYF,TGCGCCAGCAGCACGGACAGGTTCACAGATACGCAGTATTTT
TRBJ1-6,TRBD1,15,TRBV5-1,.,CASSLVDRGGSPLHF,TGCGCCAGCAGCTTGGTTGACAGGGGAGGATCACCCCTCCACTTT
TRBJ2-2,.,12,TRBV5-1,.,CASSLDSGELFF,TGCGCCAGCAGCCTGGACTCTGGGGAGCTGTTTTTT
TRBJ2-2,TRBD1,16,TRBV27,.,CASSFGDRTDTGELFF,TGTGCCAGCAGTTTTGGGGACAGGACGGACACCGGGGAGCTGTTTTTT
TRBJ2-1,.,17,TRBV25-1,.,CASSDTRRGTGYNEQFF,TGTGCCAGCAGTGACACCCGACGGGGGACTGGGTACAATGAGCAGTTCTTC
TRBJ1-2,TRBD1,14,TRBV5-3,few,CARSTDRYNYGYTF,TGTGCCAGAAGCACGGACAGGTATAACTATGGCTACACCTTC
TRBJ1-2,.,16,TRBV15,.,CATSSDKRTVGYGYTF,TGTGCCACCAGCAGTGACAAGAGGACAGTCGGCTATGGCTACACCTTC
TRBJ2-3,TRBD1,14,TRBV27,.,CASSWDRGTDTQYF,TGTGCCAGCAGTTGGGACAGGGGAACAGATACGCAGTATTTT
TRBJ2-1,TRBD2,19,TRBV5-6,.,CASVLLTSGRGSSYNEQFF,TGTGCCAGCGTACTCTTGACTAGCGGGCGGGGTAGCTCCTACAATGAGCAGTTCTTC
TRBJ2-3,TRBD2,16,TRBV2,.,CASSETSGGYTDTQYF,TGTGCCAGCAGTGAGACTAGCGGGGGGTACACAGATACGCAGTATTTT
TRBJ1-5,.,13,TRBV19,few,CASSQGLSQPQHF,TGTGCCAGTAGTCAAGGACTCAGTCAGCCCCAGCATTTT
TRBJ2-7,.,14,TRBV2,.,CASSDWTVRYEQYF,TGTGCCAGCAGTGACTGGACAGTACGCTACGAGCAGTACTTC
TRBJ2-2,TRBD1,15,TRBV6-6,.,CASSHGQERTGELFF,TGTGCCAGCAGTCACGGACAGGAAAGGACCGGGGAGCTGTTTTTT
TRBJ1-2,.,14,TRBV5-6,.,CASSLGQGGYGYTF,TGTGCCAGCAGCTTGGGCCAGGGTGGATATGGCTACACCTTC
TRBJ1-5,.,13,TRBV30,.,CAWSRGQNQPQHF,TGTGCCTGGAGCAGGGGTCAAAATCAGCCCCAGCATTTT
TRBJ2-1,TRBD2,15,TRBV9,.,CASSSGLAGRNEQFF,TGTGCCAGCAGCTCGGGACTAGCGGGACGCAATGAGCAGTTCTTC
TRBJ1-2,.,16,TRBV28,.,CASSLGQTDHNYGYTF,TGTGCCAGCAGTTTAGGGCAGACAGATCATAACTATGGCTACACCTTC
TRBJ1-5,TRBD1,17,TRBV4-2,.,CASSQAQGAEGNQPQHF,TGTGCCAGCAGCCAAGCACAGGGGGCAGAAGGCAATCAGCCCCAGCATTTT
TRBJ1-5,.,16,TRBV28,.,CASSFGGKRSNQPQHF,TGTGCCAGCAGTTTCGGAGGGAAGAGAAGCAATCAGCCCCAGCATTTT
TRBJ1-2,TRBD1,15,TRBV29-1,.,CSVGQGGSANYGYTF,TGCAGCGTTGGACAGGGGGGTTCGGCTAACTATGGCTACACCTTC
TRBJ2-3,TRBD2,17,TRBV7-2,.,CASSLKRGGRYTDTQYF,TGTGCCAGCAGCTTGAAGCGGGGGGGCCGGTACACAGATACGCAGTATTTT
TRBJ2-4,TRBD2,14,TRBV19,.,CASSMGRGENIQYF,TGTGCCAGTAGTATGGGGAGGGGCGAAAACATTCAGTACTTC
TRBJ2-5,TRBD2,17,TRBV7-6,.,CASSLLIGASGRSQGYF,TGTGCCAGCAGCTTACTGATCGGGGCTAGCGGGAGGTCACAAGGGTACTTC
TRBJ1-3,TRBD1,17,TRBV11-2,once,CASSLDRGAHSGNTIYF,TGTGCCAGCAGCTTGGACAGGGGCGCCCACTCTGGAAACACCATATATTTT
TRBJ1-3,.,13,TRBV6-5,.,CASAQGWGNTIYF,TGTGCCAGTGCTCAGGGCTGGGGAAACACCATATATTTT
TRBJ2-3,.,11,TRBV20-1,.,CSVRREDTQYF,TGCAGTGTCCGTCGGGAAGATACGCAGTATTTT
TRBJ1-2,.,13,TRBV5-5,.,CASSLPANYGYTF,TGTGCCAGCAGCTTGCCGGCTAACTATGGCTACACCTTC
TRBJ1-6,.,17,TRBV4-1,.,CASSQGAFRSVNSPLHF,TGCGCCAGCAGCCAAGGGGCTTTTAGGTCGGTAAATTCACCCCTCCACTTT
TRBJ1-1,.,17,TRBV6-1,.,CASSVGRQPTMNTEAFF,TGTGCCAGCAGTGTGGGCAGGCAACCAACAATGAACACTGAAGCTTTCTTT